The 15 T cell receptor beta chains below all came from one sample that was sequenced in a study of blood T cells in healthy people across ages. Through a sample-barcoded 5' primer and a J-beta primer mix, a second PCR was run for roughly 6 to 12 cycles. TCRdb processed the 5' RACE reads anew with MiXCR; each CDR3 protein has one entry. The sample records about 810,000 distinct CDR3 sequences, roughly 34% being singletons. The source material was blood. The receptors derive from a young man in good health.

The chain links TRBV5-1 to TRBJ2-2; TRBD1 aligns across 7 bases. CDR1 SGHRS and CDR2 YFSETQ come from the germline V gene. CDR3 size: 15 residues. V lost 2 bases to trimming and J lost 4 bases; unmatched junction nucleotides: 5. CDR3 region: CASSFGQGVTGELFF. Here the CDR3 DNA reads TGCGCCAGCAGCTTTGGTCAGGGGGTCACCGGGGAGCTGTTTTTT.

As regards this clonotype: One end of the junction fails to match germline, which may point to a read error. The chain links TRBV20-1 to TRBJ2-7, with D perhaps assigned TRBD1 or TRBD2 (6 bases each). Germline V gene sequence: CDR1 DFQATT, CDR2 SNEGSKA (reference sequence). This CDR3 contains 13 residues. CDR3 sequence reads: CSTRGVGPYEQYF. CDR3 DNA sequence: TGCAGTACTAGGGGGGTGGGCCCCTACGAGCAGTACTTC.

The chain couples TRBV7-9 to TRBJ2-2, with no clear D. The V end lost 3 bases, the J end lost 1 base, and 9 bases lay between the germline ends. The CDR3 is made up of 15 amino acids. Germline CDR1 is SEHNR and CDR2 is FQNEAQ (reference sequence). CDR3 nucleotides: TGTGCCAGCAGCTTCGCACCGAGGAACACCGGGGAGCTGTTTTTT. This codes for CASSFAPRNTGELFF. The variable domain in full, completed from reference TRBV7-9 and TRBJ2-2, reads DTGVSQNPRHKITKRGQNVTFRCDPISEHNRLYWYRQTLGQGPEFLTYFQNEAQLEKSRLLSDRFSAERPKGSFSTLEIQRTEQGDSAMYLCASSFAPRNTGELFFGEGSRLTVL.

This clonotype was seen just once. Being one base from a much bigger clone, this may be a read error. This chain uses TRBV15 with TRBJ2-1; 7 nucleotides line up with TRBD1. V gave up 2 bases and J gave up 13 bases; unmatched junction bases: 17. This CDR3 is 16 amino acids long. Germline CDR1 and CDR2: LNHNV and YYDKDF (reference sequence). CDR3 in DNA: TGTGCCACCAGCAGACAGGGGACAGTTCTACAAGAGACCCAGTTCTTC. This sequence encodes CATSRQGTVLQETQFF. The complete variable domain, with remaining parts taken from reference TRBV15 and TRBJ2-1, reads DAMVIQNPRYQVTQFGKPVTLSCSQTLNHNVMYWYQQKSSQAPKLLFHYYDKDFNNEADTPDNFQSRRPNTSFCFLDIRSPGLGDTAMYLCATSRQGTVLQETQFFGPGTRLTVL.

Many counts were recorded for this clonotype. The chain couples TRBV20-1 to TRBJ2-3; TRBD1 might be the D (6 bases). From germline, CDR1 is DFQATT and CDR2 SNEGSKA (reference sequence). Trimming pared 0 bases from V and 2 bases from J, leaving 15 bases between. The CDR3 totals 16 residues. The CDR3 bases are TGCAGTGCTAGAGAGGCCCGGGCAGGGGACACAGATACGCAGTATTTT. Residues: CSAREARAGDTDTQYF.

The gene calls are TRBV6-2 or TRBV6-3 and TRBJ2-1; either TRBD1 or TRBD2 may supply D (5 bases each). Germline V gene data show CDR1 as MNHEY and CDR2 as SVGEGT. CDR3 size: 14 residues. This CDR3 is CVTVGPSDGNEQFF. DNA of the CDR3: TGTGTCACGGTGGGACCCTCGGACGGCAATGAGCAGTTCTTC.

The sample holds many counts of this clonotype. V gene TRBV12-5 combines with J gene TRBJ2-5, with a tentative D call TRBD2 (6 bases). Trimming stripped 5 bases from V and 5 bases from J, with 21 bases between. The V gene's germline CDR1 is LGHNT and CDR2 FRNRAP. The CDR3 covers 16 residues. CDR3 sequence reads: CASGPSSWARGETQYF. Here the CDR3 DNA reads TGTGCTAGTGGTCCCTCCTCGTGGGCCCGGGGGGAGACCCAGTACTTC.

The V call is TRBV28, the J call TRBJ1-2, with unresolved D. This CDR3 has 13 residues. Per the germline V gene, CDR1 is MDHEN and CDR2 is SYDVKM. The ends were cut back, 5 bases at V and 4 bases at J, with 11 bases in the middle. The CDR3 is CASSAGRSYGYTF. CDR3 DNA: TGTGCCAGCAGTGCGGGCAGGAGCTATGGCTACACCTTC.

This clonotype occurred a few times. The chain employs TRBV20-1 and TRBJ1-4; no reliable D call. V gave up 0 bases and J gave up 5 bases, with 10 bases separating them. The CDR3 consists of 14 residues. Per the germline V gene, CDR1 is DFQATT and CDR2 is SNEGSKA (reference sequence). CDR3: CSARDYRENEKLFF. The DNA for the CDR3 is TGCAGTGCTAGAGATTATCGGGAGAATGAAAAACTGTTTTTT.

This CDR3 reads CASSPVFAGRKETQYF. In DNA, the CDR3 is TGTGCCAGCTCACCTGTCTTTGCAGGGCGAAAAGAGACCCAGTACTTC. The chain carries TRBV18 and TRBJ2-5; weak D call: TRBD1 (5 bases). Germline CDR1 reads KGHSH; CDR2 reads LQKENI. This CDR3 has 16 residues. V lost 3 bases and J 3 bases, leaving 17 bases between the germline ends.

This clonotype showed up just once. A read error may be the cause here, since a much bigger clone is one base away. J is TRBJ2-1 and V is TRBV20-1, with 8 bases fitting TRBD2. Germline CDR1 and CDR2: DFQATT and SNEGSKA (reference sequence). V shed 6 bases and J 2 bases; nucleotides not matched to a gene: 9. This CDR3 is built from 15 residues. The CDR3 reads CSAPVNGGAYNEQFF. The DNA for the CDR3 is TGCAGTGCGCCCGTTAACGGGGGGGCCTACAATGAGCAGTTCTTC.

V usage is TRBV7-3 and J usage is TRBJ2-3; D call uncertain. CDR3 length: 15 residues. CDR1 and CDR2 from the germline V gene are SGHTA and FQGTGA. V lost 0 bases, J lost 3 bases, and 10 bases lay in between. The CDR3 spells CASSLTSVWTDTQYF. The CDR3 region has the DNA TGTGCCAGCAGCTTAACGTCGGTTTGGACAGATACGCAGTATTTT.

The rearrangement joins TRBV4-1 to TRBJ2-2; 7 bases align to TRBD1. The CDR3 totals 15 residues. Germline CDR1 and CDR2: MGHRA and YSYEKL. Losses at the gene ends were 3 bases for V and 9 bases for J; bases not matched to a gene: 10. The CDR3 sequence: CASSHREGANRELFF. In DNA form, the CDR3 reads TGCGCCAGCAGCCACCGTGAGGGGGCTAACCGGGAGCTGTTTTTT.

The V call is TRBV12-3 or TRBV12-4, the J call TRBJ2-7, with D perhaps matching TRBD2 (6 bases). V was shortened by 4 bases and J by 0 bases, with 13 bases between the two germline ends. CDR3 length: 15 amino acids. CDR3 sequence (DNA): TGTGCCAGCAGTTATAGGAGGGCTAGCTCCTACGAGCAGTACTTC. As protein: CASSYRRASSYEQYF.

This chain joins TRBV5-5 and TRBJ1-2; tentative D call: TRBD1 (5 bases). Trimming left V 2 bases short and J 0 bases short, with 8 bases between. The V gene's germline CDR1 is SGHKS and CDR2 YYEKEE (reference sequence). CDR3 length: 14 residues. CDR3 coding DNA: TGTGCCAGCAGCTTTGACAGCTCTAACTATGGCTACACCTTC. This translates into CASSFDSSNYGYTF. Complete variable domain (other parts from reference TRBV5-5 and TRBJ1-2): DAGVTQSPTHLIKTRGQQVTLRCSPISGHKSVSWYQQVLGQGPQFIFQYYEKEERGRGNFPDRFSARQFPNYSSELNVNALLLGDSALYLCASSFDSSNYGYTFGSGTRLTVV.